A selection of T cell receptor beta chains follows, all from one sample in a study of blood T cell repertoires in COVID-19. Sequencing was performed with immunoSEQ multiplex PCR; in TCRdb, only in-frame clones are kept and a portion is missing. This table has a few hundred thousand clones, over 80% appearing once. Sequencing was done on a sample of peripheral blood. The receptors were sampled from a human donor in a cohort sampled during active COVID-19. CDR3s include the opening cysteine and the closing phenylalanine or tryptophan. Fields, in order: V gene, J gene, D gene, clone size, CDR3 protein, CDR3 DNA. A D gene is named only where the DNA matches it firmly. Clone size appears in some rows only: once, few, many, or a class for an expanded clone.

>TRBV10-3|TRBJ1-1|.|.
CAISEAGSFAEAFF
TGTGCCATCAGTGAGGCAGGGTCTTTTGCTGAAGCTTTCTTT
>TRBV6-2/TRBV6-3|TRBJ2-7|TRBD1|few
CASTPDRGMYEQYF
TGTGCCAGCACCCCCGACAGGGGGATGTACGAGCAGTACTTC
>TRBV28|TRBJ2-4|TRBD2|.
CASSLAGGAKNIQYF
TGTGCCAGCAGTTTGGCGGGAGGGGCCAAAAACATTCAGTACTTC
>TRBV19|TRBJ2-1|TRBD2|once
CASSILAGGPSYNEQFF
TGTGCCAGTAGTATACTAGCGGGAGGGCCGAGCTACAATGAGCAGTTCTTC
>TRBV9|TRBJ1-1|.|few
CASSVGNGLAVNTEAFF
TGTGCCAGCAGCGTAGGGAATGGACTGGCGGTGAACACTGAAGCTTTCTTT
>TRBV18|TRBJ2-5|TRBD2|.
CASSPRPGLVETQYF
TGTGCCAGCTCACCCCGGCCGGGACTAGTTGAGACCCAGTACTTC
>TRBV12-2|TRBJ1-2|.|once
CASRLGDRRNFYGYTF
TGTGCAAGTCGCTTAGGTGATAGGCGGAACTTCTATGGCTACACCTTC
>TRBV7-9|TRBJ1-6|.|few
CASSLSGAYNSPLHF
TGTGCCAGCAGCTTGTCAGGGGCCTATAATTCACCCCTCCACTTT
>TRBV3-1/TRBV3-2|TRBJ2-1|.|.
CASSLDLYNEQFF
TGTGCCAGCAGCCTGGACTTGTACAATGAGCAGTTCTTC
>TRBV18|TRBJ1-2|.|.
CASSSRQDPNYGYTF
TGTGCCAGCTCATCCCGACAGGATCCTAACTATGGCTACACCTTC
>TRBV28|TRBJ2-7|TRBD2|.
CASIPPGLATGYEQYF
TGTGCCAGCATCCCCCCGGGACTAGCTACAGGCTACGAGCAGTACTTC
>TRBV19|TRBJ1-2|.|.
CASSAQTVAYGYTF
TGTGCCAGTAGTGCGCAGACAGTAGCCTATGGCTACACCTTC
>TRBV6-2/TRBV6-3|TRBJ2-3|TRBD2|.
CASSSRDREVSTDTQYF
TGTGCCAGCAGTTCGAGGGATCGGGAGGTGAGCACAGATACGCAGTATTTT
>TRBV19|TRBJ2-1|.|once
CATGRGTSEQFF
TGTGCCACTGGAAGGGGTACAAGTGAGCAGTTCTTC
>TRBV19|TRBJ1-5|TRBD1|few
CASSSATGGTYSNQPQHF
TGTGCCAGTAGTTCGGCGACAGGGGGAACGTATAGCAATCAGCCCCAGCATTTT
>TRBV6-5|TRBJ2-3|TRBD2|once
CASKSGRGGDTQYF
TGTGCCAGCAAGAGCGGGAGGGGAGGGGATACGCAGTATTTT
>TRBV6-5|TRBJ1-2|.|.
CASSVTGGGYGYTF
TGTGCCAGCAGCGTGACAGGTGGGGGCTATGGCTACACCTTC
>TRBV18|TRBJ1-6|TRBD1|few
CASSQTGGNSPLHF
TGTGCCAGCTCACAGACAGGGGGTAATTCACCCCTCCACTTT
>TRBV5-1|TRBJ2-1|TRBD2|.
CASSFSGSRNEQFF
TGCGCCAGCAGCTTTAGCGGGAGTCGGAATGAGCAGTTCTTC
>TRBV28|TRBJ1-5|.|.
CASLSVSTPEPQHF
TGTGCCAGCCTTTCCGTTTCAACTCCGGAGCCCCAGCATTTT
>TRBV4-2|TRBJ2-7|TRBD2|.
CASSQDRGGRAREQYF
TGTGCCAGCAGCCAAGATAGAGGCGGGAGGGCGAGAGAGCAGTACTTC
>TRBV30|TRBJ1-2|TRBD1|.
CACSTGEFYGYTF
TGTGCCTGTTCGACAGGGGAATTCTATGGCTACACCTTC
>TRBV7-3|TRBJ1-1|.|.
CASSKSVNMNTEAFF
TGTGCCAGCAGCAAGTCCGTAAACATGAACACTGAAGCTTTCTTT
>TRBV19|TRBJ1-2|.|.
CASSIGQLYGYTF
TGTGCCAGTAGTATAGGACAGCTTTATGGCTACACCTTC
>TRBV7-3|TRBJ2-2|TRBD2|.
CASSQQLAGAGGELFF
TGTGCCAGCAGCCAACAACTAGCGGGAGCTGGGGGGGAGCTGTTTTTT
>TRBV18|TRBJ1-2|TRBD1|.
CASSPGTGDYGYTF
TGTGCCAGCTCACCCGGGACAGGGGACTATGGCTACACCTTC
>TRBV5-1|TRBJ1-3|.|.
CASSLVADSGNTIYF
TGCGCCAGCAGCTTGGTAGCAGACTCTGGAAACACCATATATTTT
>TRBV7-3|TRBJ2-7|TRBD1|few
CASSLTGTGIYEQYF
TGTGCCAGCAGCTTAACCGGGACAGGGATTTACGAGCAGTACTTC
>TRBV19|TRBJ2-1|TRBD2|.
CASSPSGSAYNEQFF
TGTGCCAGTAGTCCCAGCGGGAGTGCCTACAATGAGCAGTTCTTC
>TRBV5-4|TRBJ2-3|TRBD2|.
CAASGRAGDTQYF
TGTGCCGCTAGCGGGAGGGCCGGAGATACGCAGTATTTT
>TRBV27|TRBJ2-7|TRBD1|many
CASSSTPGTASYEQYF
TGTGCCAGCAGTTCAACGCCCGGGACAGCTTCCTACGAGCAGTACTTC
>TRBV5-1|TRBJ2-1|.|.
CASRLGAGDYNEQFF
TGCGCCAGCAGACTGGGGGCGGGAGACTACAATGAGCAGTTCTTC
>TRBV10-3|TRBJ2-7|.|.
CAISELHGTQYEQYF
TGTGCCATCAGTGAACTGCACGGGACTCAGTACGAGCAGTACTTC
>TRBV7-8|TRBJ2-1|TRBD2|once
CASSLAVAGGQGEQFF
TGTGCCAGCAGCTTAGCCGTAGCGGGAGGACAGGGTGAGCAGTTCTTC
>TRBV15|TRBJ1-1|.|once
CATSRGSGWNTEAFF
TGTGCCACCAGCAGAGGGTCAGGGTGGAACACTGAAGCTTTCTTT
>TRBV11-2|TRBJ2-7|.|once
CASSLGQTYSYEQYF
TGTGCCAGCAGCTTAGGACAGACTTACTCCTACGAGCAGTACTTC
>TRBV5-1|TRBJ2-7|TRBD1|.
CASSLGTGRSYEQYF
TGCGCCAGCAGCCTTGGGACAGGGCGCTCCTACGAGCAGTACTTC
>TRBV4-3|TRBJ2-1|TRBD2|.
CASSQDTSGNYNEQFF
TGCGCCAGCAGCCAAGATACTAGCGGGAACTACAATGAGCAGTTCTTC
>TRBV6-5|TRBJ1-1|TRBD1|.
CASSYSGQGRTEAFF
TGTGCCAGCAGTTACTCCGGACAGGGCCGCACTGAAGCTTTCTTT
>TRBV14|TRBJ2-7|TRBD1|.
CASSSHRGIVSEQYF
TGTGCCAGCAGCTCGCACAGGGGAATAGTTAGCGAGCAGTACTTC
>TRBV6-2/TRBV6-3|TRBJ2-2|TRBD2|.
CASSYSGTSPTGELFF
TGTGCCAGCAGTTATTCCGGGACTAGCCCCACCGGGGAGCTGTTTTTT
>TRBV11-2|TRBJ1-2|TRBD1|.
CASTVKDRGNGYTF
TGTGCCAGCACCGTCAAGGACAGGGGAAATGGCTACACCTTC
>TRBV4-2|TRBJ2-3|.|.
CASSQRALTDTQYF
TGTGCCAGCAGTCAACGCGCTCTCACAGATACGCAGTATTTT
>TRBV6-6|TRBJ2-5|.|.
CALSVGGAGETQYF
TGTGCCCTCTCGGTGGGGGGGGCGGGAGAGACCCAGTACTTC
>TRBV7-2|TRBJ2-7|.|.
CASSFDRHSYEQYF
TGTGCCAGCAGCTTTGACAGGCACTCCTACGAGCAGTACTTC
>TRBV9|TRBJ2-7|TRBD1|.
CASSVIGAGGMGEQYF
TGTGCCAGCAGCGTAATTGGGGCAGGGGGTATGGGCGAGCAGTACTTC